The clone carrying this TCR beta chain was seen a few times. Its antigen is unknown. This sample stems from a study of beta chain features in type 1 diabetes. Study findings and constraints: The naive, central memory and Treg TCRB repertoires looked more alike in patients than they did in healthy donors.

This CDR3 has 15 amino acids. Trimming removed 4 bases at V and 3 bases at J, with 17 bases between. Germline V gene sequence: CDR1 SGDLS, CDR2 YYNGEE. Since all of the isolated RNA was reverse transcribed, expressed TCRB transcripts were what got sequenced. The assay was immunoSEQ multiplex PCR, and TCRdb's table has in-frame clones only and misses some. In the table there are fewer than 650,000 clones, about 16% of which are singletons. Central memory, naive, regulatory and stem cell-like memory CD4+ cells were sorted by CD45RO/CCR7/CD25/CD127/CD95/CD27. Sequenced material: naive CD4+ T cells from blood. The sequence was obtained from a man between 18 and 29 years old in good health. This chain connects TRBV9 to TRBJ2-7; tentatively, D is TRBD1 (6 bases). The CDR3 protein is CASSSGTLLSYEQYF. CDR3 bases: TGTGCCAGCAGCTCCGGGACATTGCTCAGCTACGAGCAGTACTTC.